The 21 T cell receptor beta chains listed next were all sequenced from one sample in a study of blood T cell repertoires in COVID-19. Clones were sequenced by immunoSEQ multiplex PCR, and TCRdb holds only the in-frame ones, with some missing. The table includes 200,000 or so clones, about 91% detected once. The sample was PBMCs or T cells enriched from blood (not recorded which). These receptors came from a woman between 35 and 50 years old with acute COVID-19.

J is TRBJ2-1 and V is TRBV6-5, with 12 bases aligning to TRBD2. The V segment lost 6 bases and the J segment 9 bases; nucleotides outside the gene matches: 3. The CDR3 length is 13 residues. The germline V gene encodes CDR1 MNHEY and CDR2 SVGAGI. As DNA, the CDR3 is TGTGCCAGCAGCGCACTAGCGGGGGGTGAGCAGTTCTTC. It translates to CASSALAGGEQFF.

The chain has TRBV4-3 and TRBJ2-7; D is possibly TRBD1 (6 bases). V shed 0 bases and J shed 2 bases, with 17 bases lying between them. Germline CDR1 and CDR2: LGHNA and YSLEER. The CDR3 runs 17 residues. CDR3 region: CASSQDNPQTGTYEQYV. The CDR3 nucleotides are TGCGCCAGCAGCCAAGATAATCCTCAGACAGGCACCTACGAGCAGTACGTC.

This clone came up once. V is TRBV9 and J is TRBJ2-3; D remains unclear. Trimming removed 0 bases from V and 2 bases from J, with 7 bases in between. CDR1 is SGDLS and CDR2 is YYNGEE in the germline V gene. The CDR3 runs to 14 residues. The CDR3 bases are TGTGCCAGCAGCGTAGAGAGGCCCACAGATACGCAGTATTTT. Its protein product is CASSVERPTDTQYF.

The rearrangement joins TRBV7-7 to TRBJ2-1, with 12 bases lining up with TRBD2. Germline CDR1 and CDR2: SSHAT and FNYEAQ (reference sequence). V shed 2 bases, J shed 5 bases, and the junction held 4 bases outside the gene matches. The CDR3 is 16 amino acids. CDR3 residues: CASSLFLAGGNNEQFF. The CDR3 DNA sequence: TGTGCCAGCAGCTTATTCCTAGCGGGGGGGAACAATGAGCAGTTCTTC.

The chain employs TRBV4-2 and TRBJ1-2; TRBD1 matches 12 bases. This CDR3 comprises 16 residues. Germline values: CDR1 LGHNA, CDR2 YNFKEQ. Germline trimming cut 4 bases from V and 3 bases from J; bases unmatched to any gene: 6. This chain's CDR3 is CASSPVGTGGDYGYTF. For the CDR3, the DNA is TGTGCCAGCAGCCCGGTTGGGACAGGGGGCGACTATGGCTACACCTTC.

The chain has TRBV7-8 and TRBJ1-5, with D possibly matching TRBD1 (5 bases). The germline gives CDR1 SGHVS, CDR2 FQNEAQ. Trimming removed 7 bases from V and 4 bases from J, with 20 bases in between. The CDR3 sequence is 16 residues long. This CDR3 reads CASTNYAGRGNQPQHF. CDR3 coding DNA: TGTGCCAGCACCAACTACGCGGGGCGGGGAAATCAGCCCCAGCATTTT.

On this clone: At one end the junction does not follow the germline gene, possibly because of a read error. The V and J genes are TRBV7-7 and TRBJ1-3; 11 bases agree with TRBD1. The germline gives CDR1 SSHAT, CDR2 FNYEAQ (reference sequence). This CDR3 has 19 residues. CDR3 bases: TGTGCTAGCAGCTCTCCCCAGGACAGGGGGCAGGTTCCTGGAAACACCATATATTTT. Translated: CASSSPQDRGQVPGNTIYF. The full variable domain, in which reference TRBV7-7 and TRBJ1-3 provide the parts outside the CDR3, is GAGVSQSPRYKVTKRGQDVTLRCDPISSHATLYWYQQALGQGPEFLTYFNYEAQPDKSGLPSDRFSAERPEGSISTLTIQRTEQRDSAMYRCASSSPQDRGQVPGNTIYFGEGSWLTVV.

The table lists this clone with a count of one. This sequence joins TRBV24-1 and TRBJ2-1; tentative D call: TRBD1 (5 bases). The CDR3 totals 12 residues. V lost 4 bases and J 11 bases, leaving 11 bases between the germline ends. The germline CDR1 and CDR2 sequences are KGHDR and SFDVKD. In nucleotides, the CDR3 is TGTGCCACCAGTGACCATAGGGGTCAGCAGTTCTTC. As protein: CATSDHRGQQFF.

This chain uses TRBV5-1 with TRBJ1-4; 10 nucleotides line up with TRBD1. Germline V lookup: CDR1 SGHRS, CDR2 YFSETQ. The CDR3 runs to 16 residues. The junction had 9 bases not matched to a gene; V was cut back by 4 bases and J by 6 bases. This chain's CDR3 is CASSPYRQGADEKLFF. The CDR3 DNA sequence: TGCGCCAGCAGCCCATACAGACAGGGGGCGGATGAAAAACTGTTTTTT. Complete variable domain (other parts from reference TRBV5-1 and TRBJ1-4): KAGVTQTPRYLIKTRGQQVTLSCSPISGHRSVSWYQQTPGQGLQFLFEYFSETQRNKGNFPGRFSGRQFSNSRSEMNVSTLELGDSALYLCASSPYRQGADEKLFFGSGTQLSVL.

The chain combines TRBV7-8 with TRBJ1-5; D gene ambiguous. The V gene lost 0 bases and the J gene lost 1 base, with 7 bases spanning the gap. This CDR3 is built from 15 residues. Germline V gives CDR1 SGHVS, CDR2 FQNEAQ. The CDR3 DNA is TGTGCCAGCAGCTTAGCGTTGGGCAGCAATCAGCCCCAGCATTTT. Amino acids: CASSLALGSNQPQHF.

The V call is TRBV4-1, the J call TRBJ2-7; D is perhaps TRBD1 (7 bases). Trimming stripped 8 bases from V and 3 bases from J, with 14 bases between. CDR1 is MGHRA, CDR2 YSYEKL, per germline. CDR3 length: 13 amino acids. In DNA, the CDR3 is TGCGCCAGCGGAGGGGGCACCCACTACGAGCAGTACTTC. As protein: CASGGGTHYEQYF.

The rearrangement joins TRBV2 to TRBJ1-5, with D uncertain. Trimming removed 1 base at V and 11 bases at J, with 6 bases between. Germline CDR1 SNHLY, CDR2 FYNNEI. The CDR3 sequence is 11 residues long. In nucleotides, the CDR3 is TGTGCCAGCAGTGAAGAGAGGGCCCAGCATTTT. Translation: CASSEERAQHF.

The J gene is TRBJ2-5, the V gene TRBV7-8; tentative D call: TRBD1 (5 bases). Germline V gene lookup returns CDR1 SGHVS and CDR2 FQNEAQ. The CDR3 length is 18 residues. Trimming stripped 2 bases from V and 5 bases from J, with 24 bases between. The CDR3 here is CASSLTRVFDSYMETQYF. The CDR3 DNA is TGTGCCAGCAGCTTAACCAGGGTATTCGATTCGTATATGGAGACCCAGTACTTC.

This clone was counted once. CDR3 in amino acids: CASSLQDGGELFF. The CDR3 DNA sequence: TGTGCCAGCAGTTTACAGGATGGCGGGGAGCTGTTTTTT. This chain uses TRBV25-1 with TRBJ2-2; D possibly corresponds to TRBD1 (5 bases). CDR1 and CDR2 from the germline V gene are MGHDK and SYGVNS. The CDR3 consists of 13 residues. V was clipped by 5 bases and J by 7 bases, with 11 bases between them.

CDR3 DNA sequence: TGTGCCAGCAGTTTACGACTAGAAGAGACCCAGTACTTC. It codes for CASSLRLEETQYF. The chain recombines TRBV27 with TRBJ2-5, with D possibly TRBD2 on 6 matching bases. Germline V gene data show CDR1 as MNHEY and CDR2 as SMNVEV (reference sequence). The CDR3 extends over 13 amino acids. V was clipped by 2 bases and J by 3 bases, with 7 bases between them.

The chain has TRBV7-9 and TRBJ1-2; no reliable D call. Trimming cost V 5 bases and J 9 bases, with 16 bases left between them. The CDR3 loop spans 13 amino acids. The germline gives CDR1 SEHNR, CDR2 FQNEAQ (reference sequence). CDR3 nucleotide sequence: TGTGCCAGCAGCGAAGGCCGAGGCCATCGCTACACCTTC. Residues: CASSEGRGHRYTF.

A few counts support this clone. The gene calls are TRBV18 and TRBJ1-6, with D perhaps matching TRBD1 (5 bases). The CDR3 has 15 amino acids. The V gene lost 3 bases and the J gene lost 6 bases, with 12 bases spanning the gap. Per the germline V gene, CDR1 is KGHSH and CDR2 is LQKENI. CDR3 DNA sequence: TGTGCCAGCTCACCCCCCCAGGGCTCTAATTCACCCCTCCACTTT. Its protein product is CASSPPQGSNSPLHF.

The chain links TRBV7-9 to TRBJ1-4; D is possibly TRBD1 (5 bases). The ends were cut back, 1 base at V and 6 bases at J, with 9 bases in the middle. Germline CDR1 and CDR2: SEHNR and FQNEAQ (reference sequence). This CDR3 is built from 14 residues. The CDR3 nucleotides read TGTGCCAGCAGCTTAGGGGGGGAGGATGAAAAACTGTTTTTT. It codes for CASSLGGEDEKLFF.

In nucleotides, the CDR3 is TGTGCCAGTAGTATGACAGGGGGCAGGAAGGTCTACACCTTC. Its translation is CASSMTGGRKVYTF. This chain uses TRBV19 with TRBJ1-2, with TRBD1 identical over 10 bases. V trimming: 3 bases; J trimming: 10 bases; junction bases outside the gene matches: 8. There are 14 residues in the CDR3. Germline CDR1 reads LNHDA; CDR2 reads SQIVND (reference sequence).

This sequence joins TRBV2 and TRBJ2-1, with D possibly TRBD1 on 6 matching bases. Trimming removed 2 bases at V and 9 bases at J, with 17 bases between. The CDR3 is 15 amino acids. Germline loops: CDR1 SNHLY, CDR2 FYNNEI. The CDR3 sequence: CASSESVTSGVEQFF. For the CDR3, the DNA is TGTGCCAGCAGTGAATCCGTTACATCAGGGGTTGAGCAGTTCTTC.

This chain joins TRBV12-3 or TRBV12-4 and TRBJ1-3; no definite D call. V was shortened by 4 bases and J by 6 bases, with 10 bases between the two germline ends. CDR3 size: 13 residues. The CDR3 bases are TGTGCCAGCAGTTCCCTCTATGAAAACACCATATATTTT. Its protein product is CASSSLYENTIYF.